This T cell receptor beta chain was sequenced during a study of T cell responses to AZD1222 COVID-19 vaccine. Germline V gives CDR1 MRHNA, CDR2 SNTAGT. This CDR3 has 13 amino acids. V dropped 4 bases and J dropped 7 bases, with 8 bases sitting between them. Method: immunoSEQ multiplex PCR; TCRdb's copy keeps in-frame clones and lacks some. This sample has around 120,000 clones, with roughly 90% found just once. The TCR originated in an adult in good health. The chain joins TRBV6-4 to TRBJ1-6; the D is unclear. Sequences were derived from peripheral blood, sampled on day 0 of AZD1222 vaccination. The CDR3 is CASSVEENSPLHF. DNA of the CDR3: TGTGCCAGCAGTGTTGAGGAAAATTCACCCCTCCACTTT.